This entry describes one T cell receptor beta chain. Antigen: not known. Patient tissue came from resections in Japan or China, 2014–2017. H&E slides confirmed each diagnosis, reviewed by two pathologists independently. TCRdb keeps only in-frame clones here, not all; method: immunoSEQ multiplex PCR. The sample includes roughly 2,700 clones, 81% of them seen just once. This record belongs to a study of immune evolution from preneoplasia to lung adenocarcinoma. Whole-study findings and limits: Top clone frequencies peaked in normal lung, apparently declining through invasive adenocarcinoma. Clonality was highest in normal lung, lower in later-stage lesions apparently.

This CDR3 has 14 residues. Trimming removed 1 base from V and 6 bases from J, with 13 bases in between. Germline V gene data show CDR1 as SGHVS and CDR2 as FQNEAQ. The rearrangement links TRBV7-8 to TRBJ2-7; D may be TRBD1 (6 bases). The receptor comes from a person aged 60-79 years with lung adenocarcinoma. The sequenced sample consisted of FFPE adjacent normal lung tissue. CDR3 sequence reads: CASSLVSGVGEQYF. In DNA form, the CDR3 reads TGTGCCAGCAGCTTAGTATCAGGGGTTGGCGAGCAGTACTTC.